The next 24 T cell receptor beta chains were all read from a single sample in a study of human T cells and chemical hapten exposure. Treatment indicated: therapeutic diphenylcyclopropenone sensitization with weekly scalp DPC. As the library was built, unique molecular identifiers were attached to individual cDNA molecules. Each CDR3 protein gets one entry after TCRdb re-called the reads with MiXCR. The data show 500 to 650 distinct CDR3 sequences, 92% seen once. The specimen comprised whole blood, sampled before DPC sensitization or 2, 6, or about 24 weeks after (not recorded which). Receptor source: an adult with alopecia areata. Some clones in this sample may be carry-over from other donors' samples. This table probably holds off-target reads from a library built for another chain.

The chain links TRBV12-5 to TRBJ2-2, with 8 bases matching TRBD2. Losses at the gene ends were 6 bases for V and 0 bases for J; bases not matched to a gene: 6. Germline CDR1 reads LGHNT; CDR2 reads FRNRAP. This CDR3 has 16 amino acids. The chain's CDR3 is CASGLLAEPNTGELFF. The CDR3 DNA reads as TGTGCTAGTGGCCTACTAGCGGAACCGAACACCGGGGAGCTGTTTTTT.

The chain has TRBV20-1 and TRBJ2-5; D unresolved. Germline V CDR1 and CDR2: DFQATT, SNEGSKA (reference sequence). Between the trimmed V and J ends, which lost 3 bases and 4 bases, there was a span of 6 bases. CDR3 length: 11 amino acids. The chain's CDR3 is CSARRVETQYF. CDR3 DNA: TGCAGTGCTAGGCGCGTAGAGACCCAGTACTTC.

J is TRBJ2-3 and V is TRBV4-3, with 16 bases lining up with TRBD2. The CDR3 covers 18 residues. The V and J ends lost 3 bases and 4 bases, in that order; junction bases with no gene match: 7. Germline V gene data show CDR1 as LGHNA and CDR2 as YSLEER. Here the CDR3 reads CASSHPGLAGGPSDTQYF. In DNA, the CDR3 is TGCGCCAGCAGCCACCCGGGACTAGCGGGGGGGCCGTCAGATACGCAGTATTTT.

In nucleotides, the CDR3 is TGCAGTGTCCCTCGTACCGGGACGCCGAGGCCGGGGGGCGGGTACAATGAGCAGTTCTTC. Translated, it gives CSVPRTGTPRPGGGYNEQFF. The rearrangement joins TRBV20-1 to TRBJ2-1; the D gene is possibly TRBD2 (7 bases). Trimming pared 7 bases from V and 4 bases from J, leaving 35 bases between. Germline CDR1 reads DFQATT; CDR2 reads SNEGSKA (reference sequence). The CDR3 is 20 residues long.

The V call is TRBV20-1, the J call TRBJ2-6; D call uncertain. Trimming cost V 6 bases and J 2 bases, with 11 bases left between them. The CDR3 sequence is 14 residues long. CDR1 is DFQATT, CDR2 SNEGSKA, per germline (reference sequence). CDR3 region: CSAVEGTGANVLTF. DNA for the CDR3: TGCAGTGCCGTAGAAGGGACTGGGGCCAACGTCCTGACTTTC.

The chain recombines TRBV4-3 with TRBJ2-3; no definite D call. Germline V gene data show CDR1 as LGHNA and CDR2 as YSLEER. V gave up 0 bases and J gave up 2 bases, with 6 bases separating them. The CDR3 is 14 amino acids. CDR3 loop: CASSQDSATDTQYF. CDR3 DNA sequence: TGCGCCAGCAGCCAAGACTCAGCCACAGATACGCAGTATTTT.

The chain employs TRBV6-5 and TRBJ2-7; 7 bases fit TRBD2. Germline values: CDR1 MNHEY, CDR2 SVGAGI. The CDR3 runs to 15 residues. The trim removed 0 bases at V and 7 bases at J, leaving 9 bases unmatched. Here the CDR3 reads CASSYSGLVRREQYF. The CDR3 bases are TGTGCCAGCAGTTACTCCGGACTAGTTCGTCGGGAGCAGTACTTC.

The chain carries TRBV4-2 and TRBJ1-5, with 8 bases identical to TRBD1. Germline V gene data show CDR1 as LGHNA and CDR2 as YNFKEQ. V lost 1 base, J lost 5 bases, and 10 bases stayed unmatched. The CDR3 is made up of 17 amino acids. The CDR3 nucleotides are TGTGCCAGCAGCCAAGTACTGGACAGGGAAAGGTATCAGCCCCAGCATTTT. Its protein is CASSQVLDRERYQPQHF.

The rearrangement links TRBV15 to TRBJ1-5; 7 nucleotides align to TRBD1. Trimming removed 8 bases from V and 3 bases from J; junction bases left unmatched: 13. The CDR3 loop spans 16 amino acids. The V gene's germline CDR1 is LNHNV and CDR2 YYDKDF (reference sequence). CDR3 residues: CATDNPGTANNQPQHF. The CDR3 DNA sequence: TGTGCCACCGACAACCCCGGGACAGCAAACAATCAGCCCCAGCATTTT.

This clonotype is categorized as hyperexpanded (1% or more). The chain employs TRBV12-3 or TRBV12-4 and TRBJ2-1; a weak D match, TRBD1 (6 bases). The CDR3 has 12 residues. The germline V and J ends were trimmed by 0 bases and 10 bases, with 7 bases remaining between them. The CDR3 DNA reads TGTGCCAGCAGTTTAGCGGGGGCGGAGCAGTTCTTC. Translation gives CASSLAGAEQFF.

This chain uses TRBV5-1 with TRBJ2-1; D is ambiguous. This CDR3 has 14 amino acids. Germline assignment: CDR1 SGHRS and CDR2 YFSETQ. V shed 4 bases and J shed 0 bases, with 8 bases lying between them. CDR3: CASSAAGSYNEQFF. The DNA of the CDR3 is TGCGCCAGCAGCGCCGCTGGCTCCTACAATGAGCAGTTCTTC.

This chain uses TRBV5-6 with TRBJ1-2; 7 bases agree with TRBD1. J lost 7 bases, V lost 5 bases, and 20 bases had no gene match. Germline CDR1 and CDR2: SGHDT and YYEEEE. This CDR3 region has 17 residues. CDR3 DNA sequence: TGTGCCAGCAGATACCGCCGACAGGGAAGTGCAGGAGGTGGCTACACCTTC. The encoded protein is CASRYRRQGSAGGGYTF.

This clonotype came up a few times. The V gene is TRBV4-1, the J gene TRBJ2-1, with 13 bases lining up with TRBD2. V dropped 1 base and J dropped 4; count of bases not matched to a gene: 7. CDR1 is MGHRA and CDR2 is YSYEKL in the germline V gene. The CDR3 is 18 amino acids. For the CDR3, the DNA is TGCGCCAGCAGCCAAGTTGATTTGGGACTAGCGGGGTACAATGAGCAGTTCTTC. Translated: CASSQVDLGLAGYNEQFF.

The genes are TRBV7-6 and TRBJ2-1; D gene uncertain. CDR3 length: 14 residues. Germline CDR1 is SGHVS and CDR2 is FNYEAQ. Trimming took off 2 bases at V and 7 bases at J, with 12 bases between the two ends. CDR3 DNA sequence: TGTGCCAGCAGCTTAACCGGCGGCCCTAATGAGCAGTTCTTC. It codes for CASSLTGGPNEQFF.

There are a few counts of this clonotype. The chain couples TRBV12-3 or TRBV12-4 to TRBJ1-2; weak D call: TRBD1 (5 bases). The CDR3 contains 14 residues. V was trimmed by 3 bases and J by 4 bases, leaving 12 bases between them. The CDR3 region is CASSFGDESYGYTF. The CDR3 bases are TGTGCCAGCAGTTTTGGGGACGAATCCTATGGCTACACCTTC.

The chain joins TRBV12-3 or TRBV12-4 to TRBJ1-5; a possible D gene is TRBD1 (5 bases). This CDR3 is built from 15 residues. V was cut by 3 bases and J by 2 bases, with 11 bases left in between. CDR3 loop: CASSFGALGNQPQHF. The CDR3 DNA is TGTGCCAGCAGTTTTGGGGCCCTGGGCAATCAGCCCCAGCATTTT.

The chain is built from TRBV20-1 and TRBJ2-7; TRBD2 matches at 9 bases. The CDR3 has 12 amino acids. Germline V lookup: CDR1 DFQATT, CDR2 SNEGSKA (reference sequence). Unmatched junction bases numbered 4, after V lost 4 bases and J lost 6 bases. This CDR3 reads CSATGLAGEQYF. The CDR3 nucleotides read TGCAGTGCTACGGGACTAGCCGGCGAGCAGTACTTC.

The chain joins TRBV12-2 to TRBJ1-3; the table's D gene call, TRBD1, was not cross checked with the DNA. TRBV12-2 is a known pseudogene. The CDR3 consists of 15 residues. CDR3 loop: CASPEARESGNTIYF. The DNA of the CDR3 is TGTGCAAGTCCCGAGGCCCGGGAATCTGGAAACACCATATATTTT.

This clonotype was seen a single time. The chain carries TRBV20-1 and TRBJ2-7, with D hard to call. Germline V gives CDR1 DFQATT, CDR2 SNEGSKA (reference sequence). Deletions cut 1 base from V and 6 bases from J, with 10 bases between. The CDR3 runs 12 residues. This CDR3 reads CSARAQPGEQYF. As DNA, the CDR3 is TGCAGTGCTAGAGCTCAGCCAGGCGAGCAGTACTTC.

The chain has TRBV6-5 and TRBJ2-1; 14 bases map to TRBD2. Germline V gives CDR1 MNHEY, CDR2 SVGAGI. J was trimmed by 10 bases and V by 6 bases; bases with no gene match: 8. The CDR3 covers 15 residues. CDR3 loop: CASSPTSGGAVEQFF. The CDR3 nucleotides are TGTGCCAGCAGCCCGACTAGCGGGGGGGCCGTGGAGCAGTTCTTC.

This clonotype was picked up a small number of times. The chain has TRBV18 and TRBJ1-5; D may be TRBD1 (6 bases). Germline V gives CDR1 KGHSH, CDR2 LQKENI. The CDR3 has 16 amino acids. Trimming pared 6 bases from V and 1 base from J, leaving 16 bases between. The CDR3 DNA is TGTGCCAGCTCTCGCACAGGGTTTATCAGCAATCAGCCCCAGCATTTT. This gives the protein CASSRTGFISNQPQHF.

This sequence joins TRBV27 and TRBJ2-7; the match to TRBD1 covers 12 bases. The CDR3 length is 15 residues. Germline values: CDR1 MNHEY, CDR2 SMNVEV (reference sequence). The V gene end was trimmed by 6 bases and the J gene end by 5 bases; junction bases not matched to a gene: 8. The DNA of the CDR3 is TGTGCCAGCAGGGGGCCGGGACAGGGGGCTCACGAGCAGTACTTC. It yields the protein CASRGPGQGAHEQYF.

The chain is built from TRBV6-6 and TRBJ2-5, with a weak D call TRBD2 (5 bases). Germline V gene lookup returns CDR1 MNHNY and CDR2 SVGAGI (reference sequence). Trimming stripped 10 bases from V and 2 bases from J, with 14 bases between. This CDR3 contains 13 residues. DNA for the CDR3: TGTGCCACGACCCCGAGGGCGCAAGAGACCCAGTACTTC. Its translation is CATTPRAQETQYF.

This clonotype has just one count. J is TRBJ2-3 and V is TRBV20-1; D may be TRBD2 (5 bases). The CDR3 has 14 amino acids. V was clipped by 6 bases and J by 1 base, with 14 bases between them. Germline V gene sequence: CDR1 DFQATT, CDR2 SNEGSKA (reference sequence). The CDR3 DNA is TGCAGTGCCCCGAGAGCAGCGGGCACAGATACGCAGTATTTT. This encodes CSAPRAAGTDTQYF.